The subject of this entry is one T cell receptor (beta chain). Its antigen target is currently unknown. No base qualities exist here, and no much larger clone lies one base off it. These data are taken from a study of T cell responses to AZD1222 COVID-19 vaccine (dated by TCRdb to 2020 to 2022). General notes on the study: Because spike-specific TCR depth and breadth did not differ between the two schedules, AZD1222 recipients who got a second dose at roughly 4 weeks were pooled with those who got a second dose at roughly 12 weeks. Trial participants were enrolled into age subgroups of 18-55, 56-69 and 70-plus years, which contained about 150, 28 and 57 TCR-sequenced participants, respectively. A total of just over 230 trial participants underwent TCR sequencing, of whom 207 received two doses of AZD1222 and some 25 received two doses of the MenACWY control vaccine. The paper's findings and limits, for the study overall: Vaccine-associated CD4 TCRs spanned the whole spike protein, with dominant responses in regions 160-218 and 743-854. Most participants were white British and females outnumbered males, and the authors suggested that clonal diversity may have been underestimated. Because no day 14 peak-response samples were available, repertoires were characterized only after the peak T cell response. Reportedly, almost half of the unique spike-specific TCRs recognized epitopes lying outside the regions that are mutated in the B.1.351 and B.1.1.7 variants. Conclusions about previously exposed vaccinees are limited, since just a handful of AZD1222 recipients were seropositive for SARS-CoV-2 at baseline. The 56-69-year group was small, and its depth increase did not reach significance, likely because of low power. After two AZD1222 doses, spike-specific TCR breadth and depth were significantly higher than at day 0 and than in MenACWY recipients.

The germline V gene (reference sequence) specifies SEHNR as CDR1 and FQNEAQ as CDR2. The germline ends are 9 bases apart after V is trimmed by 5 bases and J by 7 bases. Counted from cysteine to phenylalanine, this CDR3 has 11 amino acids. CDR3 DNA only is kept here, 33 bases in frame from base 1. The time point label corresponds to: baseline before first vaccination. Samples from vaccinated people were obtained from the UK trials COV001 and COV002, which included a single-blind randomized controlled phase 2/3 trial of AZD1222 (ChAdOx1 nCoV-19) in healthy adults. For TCRbeta chain sequencing, PBMC samples were collected from trial participants at day 0 and at day 28 after the second dose. The CDR3 regions of human TCRbeta chains were analyzed by immunosequencing. The study's own analysis went as follows. Repertoire TCRs were checked for matches against a reference library of SARS-CoV-2-specific TCRs that had been generated using the MIRA antigen-specificity platform. Breadth was defined as the fraction of unique TCRs that were SARS-CoV-2-associated. Depth was defined as the fraction of total T cells that were SARS-CoV-2-associated. Using the MIRA data, every spike-specific TCR was mapped to the spike region that the TCR reacted to and assigned to either a CD4 or a CD8 class. Log10-transformed breadth and depth values were compared by one-way ANOVA with Sidak's multiple comparisons tests. Imported from immuneACCESS, the table was reduced by TCRdb to in-frame sequences with V and J called. These copies leave out some clones; in studies compared against another copy, an unresolved V gene accounts for under half, and the cause of the remainder is not known. Clonal size and the V and J genes are those of that table, whereas D and trimming came from the DNA. This sample lists around 79,000 clones; about 90% were detected once. Of the sample, roughly 1.6% falls within the top ten clones.

The source material was peripheral blood, sampled on day 0 of AZD1222 vaccination. The receptor chain draws on TRBV7-9 and TRBJ2-7; a weak D assignment points to TRBD2 (6 bases agree). This receptor was taken from an adult in good health. CDR3 loop: CASSLGREQYF. The bases are TGTGCCAGCAGCCTTGGGAGGGAGCAGTACTTC.